Given below is one TCR beta chain in context. The sample is drawn from a study of T-cell memory formation after mild COVID-19. Germline V gene data show CDR1 as KGHDR and CDR2 as SFDVKD. This CDR3 spans 10 amino acids. V was trimmed by 5 bases and J by 11 bases, leaving 9 bases between them. TCRdb ran MiXCR on the 5' RACE reads and lists one entry per CDR3 protein. The table has fewer than 500,000 distinct CDR3 sequences, about 23% seen once. The sequenced sample was PBMCs or a T cell subset sorted from them (not recorded which). The TCR comes from an adult woman who had mild COVID-19 (a few samples of this study predate the infection). Cell type and time point are not known. The V and J genes are TRBV24-1 and TRBJ2-7; D remains unclear. The CDR3 spells CATSGNGEYF. The CDR3 coding sequence is TGTGCCACCAGTGGGAATGGAGAGTACTTC.